This T cell receptor (beta chain) was documented in a study of T cells in Graves' hyperthyroidism and ophthalmopathy. Across the whole study: Peripheral blood collection took place at initial diagnosis, before any treatment.

V was cut by 0 bases and J by 0 bases, with 20 bases left in between. This CDR3 has 19 amino acids. Per germline, CDR1 SEHNR and CDR2 FQNEAQ (reference sequence). Findings of the study overall: Most clonotypes expanded in thyroid above 0.001 were likewise present in blood.

RNA transcripts were the template for amplifying TCR beta CDR3 regions. During a first-round RT-PCR of the TCR CDR3, the HTBI primer set was used. Each CDR3 protein is one row after TCRdb ran MiXCR on the multiplex PCR reads. The repertoire holds fewer than 900,000 distinct CDR3 sequences, around 15% seen once, with under 8.5% in the top ten. Hyperthyroidism of Graves' type that showed no ophthalmopathy progression within 18 months was stable. Patients aged 18 to 65 had newly diagnosed hyperthyroidism lasting under 2 months. This clonotype has just a few counts. Its antigen remains unidentified. Sequencing used blood. The sequence was obtained from a man aged 18 to 29 with Graves' hyperthyroidism. This sequence joins TRBV7-9 and TRBJ1-1; TRBD1 is a possible D gene (6 bases). The CDR3, as DNA: TGTGCCAGCAGCTTAGCTCGGGGACACGGTTTCGTATTGAACACTGAAGCTTTCTTT. Its protein product is CASSLARGHGFVLNTEAFF.